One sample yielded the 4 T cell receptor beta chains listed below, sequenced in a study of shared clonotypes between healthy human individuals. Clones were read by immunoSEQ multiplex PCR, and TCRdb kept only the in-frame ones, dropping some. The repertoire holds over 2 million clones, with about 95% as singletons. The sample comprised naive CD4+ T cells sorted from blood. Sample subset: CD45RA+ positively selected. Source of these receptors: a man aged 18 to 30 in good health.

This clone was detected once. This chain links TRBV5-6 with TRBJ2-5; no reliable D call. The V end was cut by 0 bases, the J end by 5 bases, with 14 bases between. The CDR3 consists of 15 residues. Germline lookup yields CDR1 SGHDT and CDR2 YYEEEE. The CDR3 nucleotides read TGTGCCAGCAGCTTGGCCGGTTCGTGGGGTGAGACCCAGTACTTC. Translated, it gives CASSLAGSWGETQYF.

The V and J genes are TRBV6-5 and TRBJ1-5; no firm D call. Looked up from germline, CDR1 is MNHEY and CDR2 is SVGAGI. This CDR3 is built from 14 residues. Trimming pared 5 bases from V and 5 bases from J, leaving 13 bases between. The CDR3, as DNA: TGTGCCAGCAGTGAAGGGATCTCGTATCAGCCCCAGCATTTT. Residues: CASSEGISYQPQHF.

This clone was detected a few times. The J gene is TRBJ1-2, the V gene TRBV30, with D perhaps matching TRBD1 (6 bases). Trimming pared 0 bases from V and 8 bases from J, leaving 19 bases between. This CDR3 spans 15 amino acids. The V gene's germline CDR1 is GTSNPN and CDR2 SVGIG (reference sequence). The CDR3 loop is CAWSVLSGGARGYTF. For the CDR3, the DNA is TGTGCCTGGAGTGTACTGAGTGGGGGGGCGCGAGGCTACACCTTC.

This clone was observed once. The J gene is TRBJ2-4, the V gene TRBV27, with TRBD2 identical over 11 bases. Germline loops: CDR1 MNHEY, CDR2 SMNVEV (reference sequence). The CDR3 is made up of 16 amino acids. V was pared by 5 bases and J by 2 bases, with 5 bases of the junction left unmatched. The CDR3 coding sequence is TGTGCCAGCAGTACACTAGCGGGAGAGTCCAAAAACATTCAGTACTTC. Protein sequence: CASSTLAGESKNIQYF.